Listed here are 5 T cell receptor beta chains from one sample, sequenced in a study of cytomegalovirus exposure and HLA in healthy donors. 60 Vbeta and 13 Jbeta primers were used in PCR. The method was immunoSEQ multiplex PCR; TCRdb's version includes in-frame clones alone and lacks a portion of them. The sample shows roughly 240,000 clones, 70% to 90% of them seen only once. The sample consisted of PBMCs. These receptors originate from a girl aged 2 to 10 in good health and CMV-seronegative.

The chain combines TRBV7-9 with TRBJ2-7; unclear D gene. Trimming pared 2 bases from V and 9 bases from J, leaving 23 bases between. This CDR3 comprises 16 residues. Germline V lookup: CDR1 SEHNR, CDR2 FQNEAQ (reference sequence). CDR3 residues: CASSLSSSLTVTGQYF. Here the CDR3 DNA reads TGTGCCAGCAGCTTATCGAGTAGCCTCACCGTTACGGGGCAGTACTTC.

The gene calls are TRBV9 and TRBJ2-1, with D maybe TRBD1 (6 bases). Between the trimmed V and J ends, which lost 3 bases and 3 bases, there was a span of 16 bases. CDR1 SGDLS and CDR2 YYNGEE come from the germline V gene. This CDR3 has 16 residues. CDR3 sequence: CASSGRTGTDYNEQFF. DNA for the CDR3: TGTGCCAGCAGCGGTCGTACAGGGACGGACTACAATGAGCAGTTCTTC.

The chain recombines TRBV7-3 with TRBJ2-5; TRBD1 matches at 9 bases. V trimming: 5 bases; J trimming: 5 bases; junction bases outside the gene matches: 9. This CDR3 region has 15 residues. Germline-derived CDR1 and CDR2 are SGHTA and FQGTGA. The CDR3 coding sequence is TGTGCCAGCAGCACGGGACAGGGAATAGTGGAGACCCAGTACTTC. Its translation: CASSTGQGIVETQYF.

The rearrangement uses TRBV5-6 and TRBJ2-6; 8 nucleotides agree with TRBD1. The junction had 10 bases not matched to a gene; V was cut back by 4 bases and J by 4 bases. CDR1 and CDR2 from the germline V gene are SGHDT and YYEEEE. This CDR3 has 17 amino acids. The CDR3 here is CASSLTQGAGGANVLTF. CDR3 nucleotides: TGTGCCAGCAGCCTTACGCAGGGGGCGGGCGGGGCCAACGTCCTGACTTTC.

The chain links TRBV4-2 to TRBJ2-7; 7 bases map to TRBD2. Per the germline V gene, CDR1 is LGHNA and CDR2 is YNFKEQ. CDR3 length equals 14 residues. The J segment lost 5 bases and the V segment lost 1 base, leaving 5 bases of the junction unmatched. CDR3 residues: CASSQAGTIDEQYF. DNA of the CDR3: TGTGCCAGCAGCCAAGCCGGGACTATCGACGAGCAGTACTTC.